This T cell receptor (beta chain) originates from a study of cytomegalovirus exposure and HLA in healthy donors. The overall study: According to later analysis, the same platform produced the roughly 120 validation and some 680 first-cohort repertoires.

As for this clone: The target antigen is unknown.

The method was immunoSEQ multiplex PCR; TCRdb's version includes in-frame clones alone and lacks a portion of them. Here the sample spans roughly 350,000 clones, about nine tenths being singletons. Whole-study findings and limits: The classifier reportedly diagnosed cytomegalovirus status with high specificity and sensitivity. Researchers catalogued about 150 TCR beta chains as cytomegalovirus-associated. Most observed TCR sequences were rare, whereas some public TCRs were detected in many donors.

The receptor was derived from a woman aged 18-29 years in good health and CMV-seronegative. Source material: PBMCs.

The DNA for the CDR3 is TGTGCCATCAACAGGGGGCCATCCTTCTACGAGCAGTACTTC. It yields the protein CAINRGPSFYEQYF. The gene calls are TRBV6-5 and TRBJ2-7, with 9 bases aligning to TRBD1. Trimming at V came to 10 bases and at J to 3 bases, leaving 10 bases not matched to a gene. This CDR3 spans 14 amino acids. Germline lookup yields CDR1 MNHEY and CDR2 SVGAGI.